Following are 18 T cell receptor beta chains from one sample sequenced in a study of T-cell reconstitution after alpha-beta-depleted transplantation in children. Molecular barcoding with unique molecular identifiers was used for the TCRbeta library. Using its own MiXCR run on the PCR reads, TCRdb lists one record per CDR3 protein. This table holds 250,000 to 350,000 distinct CDR3 sequences, over 20% found once. Sequencing used PBMCs, mostly from graft donor cells, obtained 180 days after TCRalphabeta/CD19-depleted stem cell transplant. Receptor source: a male patient younger than 18 who had a stem cell transplant for acute lymphoblastic leukemia, so the T cells may come from the graft donor.

Comment on this clonotype: Just one base apart from a much larger clone, this may be a read error. The chain carries TRBV10-3 and TRBJ1-1; the D is unclear. V dropped 7 bases and J dropped 8 bases, with 14 bases sitting between them. This CDR3 spans 12 amino acids. Germline CDR1 reads ENHRY; CDR2 reads SYGVKD. Here the CDR3 reads CAITAGVREAFF. Written as DNA, the CDR3 is TGTGCCATCACTGCTGGAGTCAGGGAAGCTTTCTTT.

This clonotype was seen only once. The rearrangement uses TRBV6-1 and TRBJ2-2; D may be TRBD1 (5 bases). This CDR3 is built from 16 residues. Deletions cut 9 bases from V and 2 bases from J, with 19 bases between. Germline CDR1 MNHNS, CDR2 SASEGT. The CDR3 reads CASLTGLNPNTGELFF. CDR3 nucleotide sequence: TGTGCCAGTCTCACAGGCCTAAACCCTAACACCGGGGAGCTGTTTTTT.

In regard to this clonotype: Just one base apart from a much larger clone, this may be a read error. J is TRBJ1-1 and V is TRBV28; no clear D gene. This CDR3 has 14 residues. Between the trimmed V and J ends, which lost 6 bases and 3 bases, there was a span of 14 bases. CDR1 and CDR2 (germline): MDHEN, SYDVKM. The CDR3 nucleotides read TGTGCCAGCAGCGTTGTGTTGTGGTACACTGAAGCTTTCTTT. Translating it yields CASSVVLWYTEAFF.

There are a few counts of this clonotype. The CDR3 region is CASMRTGNTGELFF. CDR3 coding DNA: TGCGCCAGCATGAGGACAGGGAACACCGGGGAGCTGTTTTTT. The chain is built from TRBV5-1 and TRBJ2-2; 7 positions agree with TRBD1. The germline gives CDR1 SGHRS, CDR2 YFSETQ. J gave up 1 base and V 6 bases, and 3 bases lay outside the gene matches. This CDR3 is built from 14 residues.

This clonotype was seen a few times. The chain couples TRBV3-1 to TRBJ2-1; a weak D match, TRBD2 (6 bases). Per germline, CDR1 LGHDT and CDR2 YNNKEL (reference sequence). Trimming removed 0 bases at V and 8 bases at J, with 20 bases between. CDR3 length equals 17 residues. CDR3 nucleotides: TGTGCCAGCAGCCAAGATCCCCCTGGCGGGAAGGGCCATGAGCAGTTCTTC. This sequence encodes CASSQDPPGGKGHEQFF.

The rearrangement uses TRBV9 and TRBJ2-5, with D perhaps matching TRBD1 or TRBD2 (5 bases each). The CDR3 totals 15 residues. Germline loops: CDR1 SGDLS, CDR2 YYNGEE. V lost 6 bases and J lost 2, with 17 bases in between. CDR3 residues: CASTEGSLGQETQYF. CDR3 nucleotides: TGTGCCAGCACCGAGGGGTCTTTGGGGCAAGAGACCCAGTACTTC.

The chain is built from TRBV3-1 and TRBJ2-7, with unresolved D. Between the trimmed V and J ends, which lost 3 bases and 3 bases, there was a span of 12 bases. The V gene's germline CDR1 is LGHDT and CDR2 YNNKEL (reference sequence). This CDR3 spans 14 amino acids. The CDR3 coding sequence is TGTGCCAGCAGCCATATATCAAGGGACTACGAGCAGTACTTC. Amino acid sequence: CASSHISRDYEQYF.

This clonotype was counted only a few times. The chain combines TRBV5-1 with TRBJ2-7, with TRBD2 matching 9 bases. V shed 6 bases, J shed 3 bases, and the junction held 13 bases outside the gene matches. The CDR3 is made up of 16 amino acids. CDR1 SGHRS and CDR2 YFSETQ come from the germline V gene. CDR3 protein: CASTLRPETSGYEQYF. In DNA form, the CDR3 reads TGCGCCAGCACTCTCAGACCAGAGACTAGCGGCTACGAGCAGTACTTC.

This clonotype turned up a few times. The CDR3 is CASSLGALNYQETQYF. The CDR3 DNA is TGCGCCAGCAGCTTGGGGGCCCTTAACTACCAAGAGACCCAGTACTTC. The V call is TRBV5-1, the J call TRBJ2-5; D gene ambiguous. Deletions cut 0 bases from V and 0 bases from J, with 12 bases between. Germline assignment: CDR1 SGHRS and CDR2 YFSETQ. The CDR3 runs 16 residues.

This chain uses TRBV9 with TRBJ1-4; TRBD1 matches at 11 bases. With 8 bases clipped from V and 8 bases from J, the junction kept 11 bases outside the gene matches. Germline loops: CDR1 SGDLS, CDR2 YYNGEE. The CDR3 runs to 15 residues. CDR3: CASATGQGAAEKLFF. Here the CDR3 DNA reads TGTGCCAGTGCCACCGGACAGGGGGCAGCGGAAAAACTGTTTTTT.

This CDR3 reads CSAPGLAGPYEQYF. In DNA form, the CDR3 reads TGCAGTGCGCCGGGACTAGCGGGACCCTACGAGCAGTACTTC. The rearrangement links TRBV20-1 to TRBJ2-7, with 13 bases identical to TRBD2. CDR1 and CDR2 from the germline V gene are DFQATT and SNEGSKA (reference sequence). The CDR3 runs 14 residues. The trim removed 6 bases at V and 2 bases at J, leaving 4 bases unmatched.

The gene calls are TRBV7-6 and TRBJ2-1; D is unresolved. V was clipped by 2 bases and J by 4 bases, with 18 bases between them. Per the germline V gene, CDR1 is SGHVS and CDR2 is FNYEAQ. The CDR3 is 17 amino acids. The CDR3: CASSLIGPSYGYNEQFF. Here the CDR3 DNA reads TGTGCCAGCAGCTTAATAGGGCCATCATACGGTTACAATGAGCAGTTCTTC.

This chain joins TRBV6-1 and TRBJ2-1, with 12 bases fitting TRBD2. CDR1 is MNHNS and CDR2 is SASEGT in the germline V gene. The CDR3 has 18 amino acids. V shed 6 bases and J 1 base; nucleotides not matched to a gene: 10. CDR3 sequence: CASSPRLAGAWSYNEQFF. CDR3 DNA: TGTGCCAGCAGCCCCCGACTAGCGGGGGCGTGGTCCTACAATGAGCAGTTCTTC.

Only one count was recorded for this clonotype. The V call is TRBV20-1, the J call TRBJ2-4; D ambiguous. Looked up from germline, CDR1 is DFQATT and CDR2 is SNEGSKA (reference sequence). The CDR3 covers 16 residues. V was trimmed by 5 bases and J by 1 base, leaving 18 bases between them. CDR3 nucleotide sequence: TGCAGTGCTGTCCGAGGTGGGCCGATCGCCAAAAACATTCAGTACTTC. Protein product: CSAVRGGPIAKNIQYF.

The chain combines TRBV6-2 or TRBV6-3 with TRBJ2-4; possible D gene TRBD2, 6 bases. The V and J ends lost 2 bases and 0 bases respectively, with 11 bases between them. Germline V gives CDR1 MNHEY, CDR2 SVGEGT. The CDR3 extends over 16 amino acids. CDR3 in DNA: TGTGCCAGCAGTTACGGTAGCGGAAAAGCCAAAAACATTCAGTACTTC. This encodes CASSYGSGKAKNIQYF.

The chain links TRBV27 to TRBJ2-7, with TRBD2 matching 8 bases. Unmatched junction bases numbered 6, after V lost 3 bases and J lost 5 bases. The CDR3 covers 14 residues. Germline V gives CDR1 MNHEY, CDR2 SMNVEV (reference sequence). The CDR3 loop is CASSFQRELHEQYF. The DNA of the CDR3 is TGTGCCAGCAGTTTTCAGCGGGAGCTCCACGAGCAGTACTTC.

The rearrangement joins TRBV11-3 to TRBJ2-7; 8 nucleotides agree with TRBD1. CDR3 length: 16 residues. J was trimmed by 1 base and V by 1 base; bases with no gene match: 6. From germline, CDR1 is SGHNT and CDR2 YENEEA. The CDR3 reads CASSLGQGFNSYEQYF. For the CDR3, the DNA is TGTGCCAGCAGCTTAGGACAGGGGTTTAATTCCTACGAGCAGTACTTC.

This clonotype was counted only a few times. This chain connects TRBV9 to TRBJ2-3, with a weak D call TRBD2 (5 bases). Looked up from germline, CDR1 is SGDLS and CDR2 is YYNGEE. V lost 4 bases to trimming and J lost 0 bases, with 18 bases between them. The CDR3 runs 17 residues. Here the CDR3 DNA reads TGTGCCAGCAGCCCTCCCAGGACTCAGCATAGCACAGATACGCAGTATTTT. Its translation: CASSPPRTQHSTDTQYF.